Following are 22 T cell receptor beta chains from one sample sequenced in a study of T-cell reconstitution after alpha-beta-depleted transplantation in children. TCRbeta library preparation incorporated unique molecular identifiers. TCRdb reanalysed the PCR reads using MiXCR and keeps one entry per CDR3 protein. Of about 280,000 distinct CDR3 sequences detected, around 10% appear once; the ten largest clones hold about 25%. This material consisted of peripheral blood, taken 180 days after TCRalphabeta/CD19-depleted stem cell transplant. These receptors were taken from a male patient aged 2-10 years who had a stem cell transplant for chronic granulomatous disease, so the T cells may come from the graft donor.

This clonotype occurred many times. V gene TRBV5-4 combines with J gene TRBJ2-7; D call uncertain. CDR3 size: 13 residues. Trimming removed 4 bases from V and 5 bases from J, with 13 bases in between. Per the germline V gene, CDR1 is SGHNT and CDR2 is YYREEE (reference sequence). CDR3 coding DNA: TGTGCCAGCAGCGATACCCCGGGCCACGAGCAGTACTTC. Translation gives CASSDTPGHEQYF.

This clonotype was detected many times. This chain uses TRBV7-9 with TRBJ2-1, with D possibly TRBD1 on 5 matching bases. CDR1 and CDR2 from the germline V gene are SEHNR and FQNEAQ (reference sequence). The CDR3 runs to 16 residues. V gave up 5 bases and J gave up 2 bases, with 16 bases separating them. The CDR3 spells CASSLRAGKAYNEQFF. The CDR3 DNA reads as TGTGCCAGCAGCCTAAGGGCAGGGAAGGCCTACAATGAGCAGTTCTTC. The full variable domain, rest sourced from reference TRBV7-9 and TRBJ2-1, is DTGVSQNPRHKITKRGQNVTFRCDPISEHNRLYWYRQTLGQGPEFLTYFQNEAQLEKSRLLSDRFSAERPKGSFSTLEIQRTEQGDSAMYLCASSLRAGKAYNEQFFGPGTRLTVL.

This clonotype showed up many times. The rearrangement links TRBV12-3 or TRBV12-4 to TRBJ1-1, with a weak D call TRBD1 (6 bases). Trimming took 6 bases from V and 13 from J, leaving 21 bases between them. There are 13 residues in the CDR3. CDR3 sequence (DNA): TGTGCCAGCAGATTCTCCGGGACTGAGGGGGTTTTCTTT. Its protein is CASRFSGTEGVFF.

This clonotype was found many times. The gene calls are TRBV5-1 and TRBJ2-3, with D maybe TRBD1 (5 bases). Germline CDR1 and CDR2: SGHRS and YFSETQ. V dropped 4 bases and J dropped 4 bases, with 13 bases sitting between them. The CDR3 totals 14 residues. The CDR3 DNA reads as TGCGCCAGCAGCGCGGATCTAGGGGCAGATACGCAGTATTTT. The encoded protein is CASSADLGADTQYF. Looking up the rest from reference TRBV5-1 and TRBJ2-3 gives the full variable domain: KAGVTQTPRYLIKTRGQQVTLSCSPISGHRSVSWYQQTPGQGLQFLFEYFSETQRNKGNFPGRFSGRQFSNSRSEMNVSTLELGDSALYLCASSADLGADTQYFGPGTRLTVL.

This clonotype appeared many times. The gene calls are TRBV27 and TRBJ2-7; D might be TRBD1 or TRBD2, each matching 5 bases. CDR3 length equals 15 residues. V was pared by 3 bases and J by 3 bases, with 15 bases between. Germline-derived CDR1 and CDR2 are MNHEY and SMNVEV (reference sequence). CDR3 loop: CASSFAGTAHYEQYF. The CDR3 region has the DNA TGTGCCAGCAGTTTTGCCGGGACGGCTCACTACGAGCAGTACTTC.

This clonotype has ten or more counts. The chain links TRBV4-3 to TRBJ1-5, with D unresolved. Germline CDR1 LGHNA, CDR2 YSLEER. The V end was cut by 0 bases, the J end by 0 bases, with 6 bases between. This CDR3 has 15 residues. CDR3 residues: CASSQDRDSNQPQHF. The DNA for the CDR3 is TGCGCCAGCAGCCAAGACAGAGATAGCAATCAGCCCCAGCATTTT.

The table lists this clonotype with many counts. The V and J genes are TRBV6-2 or TRBV6-3 and TRBJ1-1; no firm D call. The CDR3 loop spans 15 amino acids. The V and J ends lost 2 bases and 1 base respectively, with 11 bases between them. The germline CDR1 and CDR2 sequences are MNHEY and SVGEGT. CDR3 sequence (DNA): TGTGCCAGCAGTTACCGCGGAGTGCCGAACACTGAAGCTTTCTTT. This sequence encodes CASSYRGVPNTEAFF.

At least ten counts were recorded for this clonotype. V gene TRBV27 combines with J gene TRBJ1-3; the D is unclear. Germline values: CDR1 MNHEY, CDR2 SMNVEV (reference sequence). The CDR3 is 14 residues long. V was shortened by 6 bases and J by 0 bases, with 9 bases between the two germline ends. CDR3 region: CASRSLSSGNTIYF. The CDR3 DNA is TGTGCCAGCAGGTCACTGAGCTCTGGAAACACCATATATTTT.

This clonotype came up many times. The rearrangement joins TRBV21-1 to TRBJ2-1; TRBD2, as called in the table, went unchecked against the DNA. TRBV21-1 counts as a pseudogene. This CDR3 is 17 amino acids long. The CDR3 DNA reads TGTGCCAGCAGCAAAATCCCATCTAGCGGGAGTCCCCATGAGCAGTTCTTC. Amino acids: CASSKIPSSGSPHEQFF.

In the case of this clonotype: This may be a read error: a much more frequent sequence differs by one nucleotide. This chain links TRBV3-1 with TRBJ2-3; 8 bases are a match to TRBD2. Germline assignment: CDR1 LGHDT and CDR2 YNNKEL (reference sequence). The CDR3 has 16 residues. CDR3 sequence (DNA): TGTCCCAGCAGCCAATGGGCGGGGGGCGGGACAGATACGCAGTATTTT. Protein sequence: CPSSQWAGGGTDTQYF.

This clonotype occurred many times. The chain couples TRBV21-1 to TRBJ2-7; the table gives TRBD1 as D, unverified against the DNA. TRBV21-1 has pseudogene status. The CDR3 is 15 residues long. CDR3 in DNA: TGTGCCAGCAGCAATACAGGGGAAGGGATCTACGAGCAGTACTTC. Protein: CASSNTGEGIYEQYF.

This clonotype was recorded at least ten times. The V call is TRBV29-1, the J call TRBJ2-3; no firm D call. This CDR3 comprises 12 residues. Germline V CDR1 and CDR2: SQVTM, ANQGSEA. Trimming removed 4 bases at V and 2 bases at J, with 7 bases between. In DNA, the CDR3 is TGCAGCGTTGGTAGGGTCACAGATACGCAGTATTTT. This translates into CSVGRVTDTQYF.

V and J are TRBV7-6 and TRBJ2-2; 14 bases agree with TRBD2. CDR1 and CDR2 from the germline V gene are SGHVS and FNYEAQ. Losses at the gene ends were 1 base for V and 0 bases for J; bases not matched to a gene: 10. The CDR3 is made up of 21 amino acids. The CDR3: CASSLEIPGTSGGTNTGELFF. CDR3 sequence (DNA): TGTGCCAGCAGCTTAGAAATTCCCGGGACTAGCGGGGGTACGAACACCGGGGAGCTGTTTTTT.

As to this clonotype: A clone one base away is much larger, so this may be a read error. The chain uses TRBV4-1 and TRBJ2-1, with 10 bases that match TRBD2. Germline lookup yields CDR1 MGHRA and CDR2 YSYEKL. The V gene end was trimmed by 0 bases and the J gene end by 0 bases; junction bases not matched to a gene: 5. The CDR3 loop spans 18 amino acids. The CDR3 here is CASSQDRGLANSYNEQFF. The CDR3 DNA reads as TGCGCCAGCAGCCAAGATAGGGGACTAGCGAACTCCTACAATGAGCAGTTCTTC.

This clonotype has a handful of counts. The rearrangement joins TRBV28 to TRBJ2-1; 12 nucleotides match TRBD1. The CDR3 consists of 22 residues. Germline V gene sequence: CDR1 MDHEN, CDR2 SYDVKM. J was trimmed by 0 bases and V by 4 bases; bases with no gene match: 19. The CDR3 nucleotides read TGTGCCAGCAGTTCCTTTTTTTTCGGGACAGGGGGCCGGCAGAGCTCCTACAATGAGCAGTTCTTC. Amino acid sequence: CASSSFFFGTGGRQSSYNEQFF.

This clonotype was recorded at least ten times. This sequence joins TRBV7-6 and TRBJ2-5; 8 nucleotides line up with TRBD1. The germline CDR1 and CDR2 sequences are SGHVS and FNYEAQ. The CDR3 has 16 amino acids. Trimming cost V 2 bases and J 4 bases; bases outside gene matches: 9. The CDR3 here is CASSLKAQGVLETQYF. DNA for the CDR3: TGTGCCAGCAGCTTAAAAGCACAGGGGGTACTAGAGACCCAGTACTTC.

The V gene is TRBV2, the J gene TRBJ2-1, with D uncertain. Trimming took off 3 bases at V and 8 bases at J, with 20 bases between the two ends. CDR3 length: 16 amino acids. Germline assignment: CDR1 SNHLY and CDR2 FYNNEI. CDR3 bases: TGTGCCAGCAGTGAGAGTCGGCCCCTTGCCGCCCATGAGCAGTTCTTC. This sequence encodes CASSESRPLAAHEQFF.

In the case of this clonotype: Given a much more abundant clone one base away, this may be a read error. V usage is TRBV12-3 or TRBV12-4 and J usage is TRBJ1-2; D is unresolved. There are 14 residues in the CDR3. The DNA of the CDR3 is TGTGCCAGCAGCCCCGAACCAGACTACTATGGCTACCCCTTC. Its translation is CASSPEPDYYGYPF.

This clonotype was seen many times. The chain employs TRBV19 and TRBJ2-2, with 10 bases that match TRBD1. This CDR3 has 14 residues. V lost 7 bases to trimming and J lost 4 bases; unmatched junction nucleotides: 3. CDR1 is LNHDA, CDR2 SQIVND, per germline (reference sequence). The CDR3 coding sequence is TGTGCCAGTACCCGGGACAGGGGCACCGGGGAGCTGTTTTTT. Its translation: CASTRDRGTGELFF.

This clonotype was detected many times. The rearrangement uses TRBV28 and TRBJ2-3; 8 bases align to TRBD2. The germline gives CDR1 MDHEN, CDR2 SYDVKM. The CDR3 runs 15 residues. With 5 bases clipped from V and 4 bases from J, the junction kept 8 bases outside the gene matches. The CDR3 coding sequence is TGTGCCAGCAGTCGGATGCGGGGGGCCCCAGATACGCAGTATTTT. Its translation is CASSRMRGAPDTQYF.

This clonotype was seen a few times. This chain joins TRBV20-1 and TRBJ1-1, with D perhaps matching TRBD1 (6 bases). The CDR3 has 11 residues. The V end lost 1 base, the J end lost 11 bases, and 11 bases lay between the germline ends. Germline-derived CDR1 and CDR2 are DFQATT and SNEGSKA (reference sequence). This chain's CDR3 is CSARGGGRAFF. DNA of the CDR3: TGCAGTGCTAGAGGGGGGGGGCGGGCTTTCTTT.

This clonotype was counted only a few times. This chain uses TRBV20-1 with TRBJ1-5; 8 bases are shared with TRBD1. The CDR3 spans 15 residues. V trimming: 4 bases; J trimming: 5 bases; junction bases outside the gene matches: 10. The V gene's germline CDR1 is DFQATT and CDR2 SNEGSKA (reference sequence). The CDR3 reads CSATAPGTGDQPQHF. DNA for the CDR3: TGCAGTGCTACGGCCCCCGGGACAGGAGATCAGCCCCAGCATTTT.